The next 20 T cell receptor beta chains were all read from a single sample in a study of siplizumab effects on memory and regulatory T cells. This table comes from immunoSEQ multiplex PCR, and its TCRdb copy is limited to in-frame clones, with some not included. The sample lists 80,000 to 130,000 clones, around 90% occurring once. The sequencing input was CD4+ T cells sorted from blood. The origin of the receptors is a human donor in good health. Some clones in this sample may be carry-over from other donors' samples.

This clone has just a few counts. CDR3 nucleotides: TGTGCCAGCAGACCCTTAGGGACAGGGAAAGAGACCCAGTACTTC. Its protein is CASRPLGTGKETQYF. The chain combines TRBV28 with TRBJ2-5, with TRBD1 matching over 9 bases. In germline, CDR1 is MDHEN, CDR2 SYDVKM. The CDR3 loop spans 15 amino acids. The ends lost 6 bases at V and 3 bases at J; junction bases unmatched: 8. Full variable domain (outside the CDR3, taken from reference TRBV28 and TRBJ2-5): DVKVTQSSRYLVKRTGEKVFLECVQDMDHENMFWYRQDPGLGLRLIYFSYDVKMKEKGDIPEGYSVSREKKERFSLILESASTNQTSMYLCASRPLGTGKETQYFGPGTRLLVL.

The chain is built from TRBV7-2 and TRBJ1-1; no clear D gene. With 7 bases removed from V and 4 bases from J, the gap between germline ends came to 19 bases. There are 15 residues in the CDR3. The germline gives CDR1 SGHTA, CDR2 FQGNSA. In DNA form, the CDR3 reads TGTGCCAGCAAAGGAGGACTGGGGAGAGGCACTGAAGCTTTCTTT. It yields the protein CASKGGLGRGTEAFF.

The genes are TRBV6-1 and TRBJ2-4; TRBD1 agrees at 7 bases. The length of the CDR3 is 13 residues. The germline gives CDR1 MNHNS, CDR2 SASEGT. V shed 5 bases and J 7 bases; nucleotides not matched to a gene: 5. DNA of the CDR3: TGTGCCAGCAGTATGGGACAGCCCAACATTCAGTACTTC. It encodes CASSMGQPNIQYF.

The V and J genes are TRBV30 and TRBJ2-3; 9 bases map to TRBD1. This CDR3 is 19 amino acids long. Germline V gene data show CDR1 as GTSNPN and CDR2 as SVGIG (reference sequence). The ends lost 3 bases at V and 1 base at J; junction bases unmatched: 17. The DNA for the CDR3 is TGTGCCTGGAGAAGAGTTCGGGGACAGGGTCCAATCCGCACAGATACGCAGTATTTT. Protein: CAWRRVRGQGPIRTDTQYF.

The rearrangement uses TRBV19 and TRBJ2-3; 8 positions agree with TRBD1. The CDR3 consists of 15 residues. Trimming took 5 bases from V and 2 from J; bases not matched to a gene: 6. Germline CDR1 LNHDA, CDR2 SQIVND (reference sequence). The CDR3 reads CASSSQGALTDTQYF. For the CDR3, the DNA is TGTGCCAGTAGTTCGCAGGGGGCACTCACAGATACGCAGTATTTT.

This chain links TRBV2 with TRBJ2-3; D gene unclear. Germline CDR1 is SNHLY and CDR2 is FYNNEI. V lost 6 bases and J 0 bases, leaving 10 bases between the germline ends. The CDR3 consists of 14 residues. The CDR3 DNA follows: TGTGCCAGCAGGGAGTTCCTTAGCACAGATACGCAGTATTTT. Its protein product is CASREFLSTDTQYF.

This chain links TRBV12-5 with TRBJ1-1; D unclear. CDR3 length equals 13 residues. V lost 10 bases, J lost 0 bases, and 12 bases lay in between. Germline lookup yields CDR1 LGHNT and CDR2 FRNRAP. The CDR3 protein is CATSGYLNTEAFF. The DNA of the CDR3 is TGTGCTACATCAGGATACTTGAACACTGAAGCTTTCTTT.

The genes are TRBV7-2 and TRBJ2-7, with TRBD2 matching over 10 bases. Germline CDR1 and CDR2: SGHTA and FQGNSA. The V and J ends lost 5 bases and 1 base, in that order; junction bases with no gene match: 5. This CDR3 is 15 amino acids long. The CDR3 DNA reads as TGTGCCAGCAGCACCTCTAGCGGGAGTTCCTACGAGCAGTACTTC. Protein sequence: CASSTSSGSSYEQYF. Looking up the rest from reference TRBV7-2 and TRBJ2-7 gives the full variable domain: GAGVSQSPSNKVTEKGKDVELRCDPISGHTALYWYRQSLGQGLEFLIYFQGNSAPDKSGLPSDRFSAERTGGSVSTLTIQRTQQEDSAVYLCASSTSSGSSYEQYFGPGTRLTVT.

The rearrangement links TRBV4-1 to TRBJ2-7, with 9 bases fitting TRBD2. There are 13 residues in the CDR3. V gave up 10 bases and J gave up 3 bases; unmatched junction bases: 7. The germline V gene encodes CDR1 MGHRA and CDR2 YSYEKL. The CDR3 DNA reads as TGCGCCACCCAGCGGCGGGAGGGCTACGAGCAGTACTTC. It is translated as CATQRREGYEQYF.

The chain recombines TRBV12-2 with TRBJ2-5; TRBD1, the D gene given by the table, was not confirmed from the DNA. TRBV12-2 is marked as a pseudogene. CDR3 size: 15 residues. CDR3 sequence (DNA): TGTGTACTAGGTAGGGGGTGGGCACACAAAGAGACCCAGTACTTC. It is translated as CVLGRGWAHKETQYF.

The rearrangement uses TRBV27 and TRBJ2-1; D remains unclear. This CDR3 comprises 13 residues. CDR1 MNHEY and CDR2 SMNVEV come from the germline V gene (reference sequence). The germline V and J ends were trimmed by 5 bases and 4 bases, with 9 bases remaining between them. In DNA form, the CDR3 reads TGTGCCAGCAGTCTAAAACAGTACAATGAGCAGTTCTTC. Translated, it gives CASSLKQYNEQFF.

The chain is built from TRBV6-5 and TRBJ1-2, with TRBD1 identical over 9 bases. Germline CDR1 and CDR2: MNHEY and SVGAGI. The CDR3 runs to 16 residues. V trimming: 2 bases; J trimming: 3 bases; junction bases outside the gene matches: 7. CDR3 coding DNA: TGTGCCAGCAGTTACCTAAAGACAGGGGGAGACTATGGCTACACCTTC. It specifies CASSYLKTGGDYGYTF.

The chain employs TRBV7-2 and TRBJ2-3; a weak D match, TRBD2 (5 bases). CDR1 and CDR2 from the germline V gene are SGHTA and FQGNSA. The CDR3 length is 13 residues. Deletions cut 1 base from V and 7 bases from J, with 9 bases between. CDR3 in amino acids: CASSLERAHTQYF. The CDR3 bases are TGTGCCAGCAGCTTAGAGAGGGCCCATACGCAGTATTTT. Full variable domain (rest looked up from reference TRBV7-2 and TRBJ2-3): GAGVSQSPSNKVTEKGKDVELRCDPISGHTALYWYRQSLGQGLEFLIYFQGNSAPDKSGLPSDRFSAERTGGSVSTLTIQRTQQEDSAVYLCASSLERAHTQYFGPGTRLTVL.

The genes are TRBV7-3 and TRBJ2-2, with D perhaps matching TRBD1 (7 bases). The V gene lost 5 bases and the J gene lost 5 bases, with 12 bases spanning the gap. The CDR3 spans 14 residues. Germline loops: CDR1 SGHTA, CDR2 FQGTGA. The CDR3 region is CASSPGGGTGELFF. As DNA, the CDR3 is TGTGCCAGCAGCCCAGGGGGAGGTACCGGGGAGCTGTTTTTT.

This chain links TRBV6-1 with TRBJ2-2; the D gene is possibly TRBD2 (5 bases). This CDR3 spans 14 amino acids. V was pared by 7 bases and J by 1 base, with 10 bases between. Germline loops: CDR1 MNHNS, CDR2 SASEGT. This chain's CDR3 is CASISLGNTGELFF. CDR3 sequence (DNA): TGTGCCAGCATTTCACTAGGGAACACCGGGGAGCTGTTTTTT.

This chain connects TRBV27 to TRBJ2-7; D perhaps matches TRBD2 (5 bases). CDR1 MNHEY and CDR2 SMNVEV come from the germline V gene (reference sequence). The CDR3 covers 18 residues. Trimming shortened V by 3 bases and J by 2 bases, and 23 bases separated the two germline ends. Written as DNA, the CDR3 is TGTGCCAGCAGTTTTCGTGGGCGGGCCGAGTATATGACCTACGAGCAGTACTTC. It yields the protein CASSFRGRAEYMTYEQYF.

The DNA for the CDR3 is TGTGCCAGCAGCTTCTCGGAGGGGAAGCCCCAGCATTTT. Translated, it gives CASSFSEGKPQHF. The chain employs TRBV7-6 and TRBJ1-5, with a weak D call TRBD1 (5 bases). The CDR3 runs 13 residues. Germline V lookup: CDR1 SGHVS, CDR2 FNYEAQ. V lost 3 bases and J 8 bases, leaving 11 bases between the germline ends.

This chain joins TRBV6-5 and TRBJ1-5, with unresolved D. The CDR3 is 15 residues long. Trimming removed 0 bases at V and 0 bases at J, with 6 bases between. CDR1 and CDR2 from the germline V gene are MNHEY and SVGAGI. The chain's CDR3 is CASSYSHNSNQPQHF. In DNA, the CDR3 is TGTGCCAGCAGTTACTCGCATAATAGCAATCAGCCCCAGCATTTT.

The V call is TRBV18, the J call TRBJ1-4; D may be TRBD1 (5 bases). Germline CDR1 and CDR2: KGHSH and LQKENI. This CDR3 is 15 amino acids long. Trimming shortened V by 2 bases and J by 6 bases, and 13 bases separated the two germline ends. CDR3 amino acids: CASSPGAGVDEKLFF. The CDR3 coding sequence is TGTGCCAGCTCACCAGGAGCGGGGGTGGATGAAAAACTGTTTTTT.

The chain combines TRBV4-1 with TRBJ1-5, with TRBD1 matching over 7 bases. Trimming took 1 base from V and 6 from J; bases not matched to a gene: 3. This CDR3 is built from 14 residues. From germline, CDR1 is MGHRA and CDR2 YSYEKL. CDR3 in DNA: TGCGCCAGCAGCCAAGGGACAGGCACTCAGCCCCAGCATTTT. Its protein is CASSQGTGTQPQHF.